This T cell receptor beta chain was sequenced for a study of cytotoxic CD8 clonotypes in ibrutinib-treated CLL. On this clone itself: Its antigen remains unknown.

Genomic DNA (roughly 2.2 micrograms) was obtained from cryopreserved PBMCs for construction of TCR beta libraries. General observations from the study: T-cell clonality at baseline went above that of age-matched healthy donors and rose and fell with circulating CD8+ T-cell counts. Clonality climbed at ibrutinib response, then dropped toward baseline at progression.

The planned depth of sequencing spanned 1 in 200,000 to 1 in 1 million T cells. The repertoire was sequenced with immunoSEQ multiplex PCR; TCRdb's copy has only in-frame clones and lacks some. The sample lists tens of thousands of clones; around 69% were seen once. The V and J ends lost 1 base and 8 bases, in that order; junction bases with no gene match: 7. Germline loops: CDR1 SGHAT, CDR2 FQNNGV. The CDR3 is 14 amino acids. Specimen: PBMCs, collected at disease progression, from a patient treated with ibrutinib. The chain is built from TRBV11-2 and TRBJ1-2, with 7 bases matching TRBD1. The sequence was obtained from a human donor with chronic lymphocytic leukemia. This CDR3 is CASSLGQGLRGYTF. CDR3 nucleotides: TGTGCCAGCAGCTTAGGACAGGGCCTGAGGGGCTACACCTTC.